The T cell receptor (beta chain) under discussion was sequenced for a study of blood T cell repertoires in COVID-19. CDR3 length: 13 amino acids. The V gene's germline CDR1 is SGHRS and CDR2 YFSETQ. Trimming took 7 bases from V and 1 from J; bases not matched to a gene: 4. Measured with immunoSEQ multiplex PCR; TCRdb has only the in-frame clones, and not every one. There are about 340,000 clones in the sample; roughly 90% occur only once, and 7% to 7.5% lies in the top ten. V usage is TRBV5-1 and J usage is TRBJ1-1, with 7 positions matching TRBD1. The sequenced sample was peripheral blood. The TCR sequence derives from a woman aged 55 to 70 with COVID-19, enrolled during active disease. As DNA, the CDR3 is TGCGCCAGCCGACAGGGAAGGAACACTGAAGCTTTCTTT. This gives the protein CASRQGRNTEAFF.